The rows below give T cell receptor beta chains drawn from one sample of a study of blood T cells in healthy people across ages. TCRdb processed the 5' RACE reads anew with MiXCR; each CDR3 protein has one entry. The table has about 1,000,000 distinct CDR3 sequences, less than 50% seen once. The sample taken for sequencing was blood. Receptor source: a woman in her sixties or seventies in good health. Each CDR3 is given with its conserved first and last residue. A D gene is named only where the DNA matches it firmly. Clone size, where shown, is once, few, many, or a class for clones that have expanded.

CDR3 protein,CDR3 DNA,clone size,D gene,V gene,J gene
CSAPLAGGPGEQFF,TGCAGTGCCCCACTAGCGGGAGGGCCCGGAGAGCAGTTCTTC,.,TRBD2,TRBV20-1,TRBJ2-1
CASSLSGLTSTDTQYF,TGTGCCAGCAGTTTATCGGGCTTAACTAGCACAGATACGCAGTATTTT,.,.,TRBV27,TRBJ2-3
CASPSPQGGRADTQYF,TGTGCCAGCCCCAGCCCGCAAGGGGGCCGGGCAGATACGCAGTATTTT,few,TRBD1,TRBV27,TRBJ2-3
CASSYGGVEGKAYEQYF,TGTGCCAGCAGTTACGGGGGGGTGGAGGGGAAGGCCTACGAGCAGTACTTC,.,TRBD2,TRBV6-5,TRBJ2-7
CASSSLGTASTDTQYF,TGTGCCAGCAGTTCTCTCGGGACAGCTAGCACAGATACGCAGTATTTT,.,TRBD1,TRBV6-5,TRBJ2-3
CASSRLAGGLNEQFF,TGTGCCAGCAGCCGACTAGCGGGAGGGTTAAATGAGCAGTTCTTC,.,TRBD2,TRBV13,TRBJ2-1
CASSYEGQDTAELFF,TGTGCCAGCAGTTACGAGGGTCAGGACACCGCGGAGCTGTTTTTT,.,.,TRBV6-5,TRBJ2-2
CASSIDPLAKGNQPQHF,TGTGCCAGTAGTATAGATCCGTTGGCCAAAGGCAATCAGCCCCAGCATTTT,.,.,TRBV19,TRBJ1-5
CASSATLTGEQYF,TGTGCCAGCAGCGCGACTCTGACAGGCGAGCAGTACTTC,.,.,TRBV9,TRBJ2-7
CSASGTGNSYEQYF,TGCAGTGCTTCCGGGACAGGGAATTCCTACGAGCAGTACTTC,.,TRBD1,TRBV20-1,TRBJ2-7